The TCR beta chain described here comes from a study of T cell repertoires in cytomegalovirus infection. As for the study in general: Signatures in public TCR beta sequences pointed to both CMV infection and matching HLA type. Study-level results: There were carriers of CMV plus the relevant HLA, and cumulative public TCR beta family frequency identified them. It was HLA-C-restricted CMV-specific TCR beta clonotypes that dominated the response ex vivo.

TCRdb fed the reads into MiXCR, producing one record per CDR3 protein. The data contain under 150,000 distinct CDR3 sequences, roughly a quarter of them seen just once; the ten biggest clones take up almost 35%. Many counts were recorded for this clonotype. Its antigen is undetermined. Input material: PBMCs, sequenced either directly or after in vitro stimulation (not recorded which). The sequence came from a human donor in good health (CMV status not recorded). Some clones in this sample may be carry-over from other donors' samples.

In DNA, the CDR3 is TGTGCCAGCAGCCGAACCATACAGGGGTTCGGAGATACGCAGTATTTT. Its protein product is CASSRTIQGFGDTQYF. The V call is TRBV7-2, the J call TRBJ2-3; 7 nucleotides agree with TRBD1. The CDR3 loop spans 16 amino acids. Germline loops: CDR1 SGHTA, CDR2 FQGNSA. Losses at the gene ends were 5 bases for V and 5 bases for J; bases not matched to a gene: 13.